The 21 T cell receptor beta chains given below trace back to one sample, sequenced in a study of OX40 agonist ivuxolimab in advanced cancers. Clones were sequenced by immunoSEQ multiplex PCR, and TCRdb holds only the in-frame ones, with some missing. This sample has about 48,000 clones, with 70% to 90% found just once. Here the sequenced sample was CD4+ or CD8+ T cells sorted from blood, taken in a trial of the OX40 agonist ivuxolimab. These receptor sequences come from an adult with an advanced solid tumor such as melanoma, head and neck, liver or kidney cancer.

V and J are TRBV6-5 and TRBJ2-7, with 8 bases lining up with TRBD2. CDR1 is MNHEY and CDR2 is SVGAGI in the germline V gene. The CDR3 runs to 15 residues. With 4 bases clipped from V and 4 bases from J, the junction kept 9 bases outside the gene matches. CDR3 coding DNA: TGTGCCAGCAGTTCCAAAGCGGGAGCGGGGTACGAGCAGTACTTC. Residues: CASSSKAGAGYEQYF.

The rearrangement joins TRBV6-6 to TRBJ2-7; D possibly corresponds to TRBD1 (6 bases). Germline CDR1 reads MNHNY; CDR2 reads SVGAGI (reference sequence). Trimming removed 6 bases at V and 2 bases at J, with 14 bases between. CDR3 length: 14 amino acids. The CDR3 region has the DNA TGTGCCAGCAGCCCTGGACAGAGAACCTACGAGCAGTACTTC. It encodes CASSPGQRTYEQYF.

This sequence joins TRBV28 and TRBJ1-5, with D unresolved. CDR3 length: 12 amino acids. Germline values: CDR1 MDHEN, CDR2 SYDVKM. V was pared by 2 bases and J by 6 bases, with 5 bases between. CDR3 DNA sequence: TGTGCCAGCAGTTTACCGGGTCAGCCCCAGCATTTT. It translates to CASSLPGQPQHF.

The chain links TRBV9 to TRBJ1-4; 7 bases are a match to TRBD1. V trimming: 4 bases; J trimming: 5 bases; junction bases outside the gene matches: 8. Per the germline V gene, CDR1 is SGDLS and CDR2 is YYNGEE. The CDR3 is 15 residues long. CDR3 amino acids: CASSPEGAKNEKLFF. In DNA form, the CDR3 reads TGTGCCAGCAGCCCAGAGGGGGCCAAGAATGAAAAACTGTTTTTT.

The chain links TRBV15 to TRBJ2-1; D might be TRBD1 or TRBD2, each matching 5 bases. Deletions cut 4 bases from V and 6 bases from J, with 19 bases between. Germline-derived CDR1 and CDR2 are LNHNV and YYDKDF (reference sequence). The CDR3 consists of 16 residues. Here the CDR3 reads CATSKAGTLASNEQFF. CDR3 sequence (DNA): TGTGCCACCAGCAAGGCCGGGACCCTGGCCTCCAATGAGCAGTTCTTC.

The chain couples TRBV2 to TRBJ2-3; tentatively, D is TRBD1 (5 bases). Germline CDR1 and CDR2: SNHLY and FYNNEI. The V and J ends lost 5 bases and 2 bases respectively, with 14 bases between them. This CDR3 is built from 15 residues. The CDR3 nucleotides are TGTGCCAGCAGTAGGACACCCGTACCCACAGATACGCAGTATTTT. Translated: CASSRTPVPTDTQYF.

This chain connects TRBV28 to TRBJ2-7; 10 bases are a match to TRBD1. The CDR3 runs to 15 residues. V shed 6 bases and J 0 bases; nucleotides not matched to a gene: 5. Germline V gives CDR1 MDHEN, CDR2 SYDVKM. The CDR3 DNA is TGTGCCAGCAGCGACGGACAGGGGGGCTCCTACGAGCAGTACTTC. This translates into CASSDGQGGSYEQYF.

The rearrangement links TRBV9 to TRBJ2-5; 9 bases line up with TRBD2. This CDR3 comprises 14 residues. V shed 4 bases and J 3 bases; nucleotides not matched to a gene: 4. Germline V gives CDR1 SGDLS, CDR2 YYNGEE. The CDR3 sequence: CASSPRLAEETQYF. Here the CDR3 DNA reads TGTGCCAGCAGCCCAAGACTAGCGGAAGAGACCCAGTACTTC.

Comment on this clone: The same CDR3 arises from other DNA sequences in this sample as well. The genes are TRBV5-4 and TRBJ2-3; D ambiguous. The V end was cut by 3 bases, the J end by 0 bases, with 2 bases between. Germline CDR1 SGHNT, CDR2 YYREEE (reference sequence). This CDR3 comprises 12 residues. CDR3 sequence reads: CASSSSTDTQYF. DNA of the CDR3: TGTGCCAGCAGCTCAAGCACAGATACGCAGTATTTT.

V gene TRBV10-1 combines with J gene TRBJ2-7; D is uncertain. Germline V gene lookup returns CDR1 WNHNN and CDR2 SYGVQD (reference sequence). V lost 4 bases and J 0 bases, leaving 22 bases between the germline ends. The CDR3 is 18 residues long. Here the CDR3 DNA reads TGCGCCAGCAGTGCCCCCCGTGGTGTGGAACGCGGCTCCTACGAGCAGTACTTC. It translates to CASSAPRGVERGSYEQYF.

V usage is TRBV29-1 and J usage is TRBJ2-7, with 7 bases aligning to TRBD1. CDR3 length equals 13 residues. V shed 6 bases and J 6 bases; nucleotides not matched to a gene: 11. The germline V gene has CDR1 SQVTM and CDR2 ANQGSEA. The CDR3: CSVRRDSESEQYF. The DNA of the CDR3 is TGCAGCGTCCGCCGGGACAGCGAATCCGAGCAGTACTTC.

This clone appeared a single time. V is TRBV6-1 and J is TRBJ1-5; D possibly corresponds to TRBD1 (6 bases). CDR3 length: 15 amino acids. Germline V CDR1 and CDR2: MNHNS, SASEGT. Trimming stripped 3 bases from V and 4 bases from J, with 13 bases between. Written as DNA, the CDR3 is TGTGCCAGCAGTGACCCAGGAGGGGGTAATCAGCCCCAGCATTTT. Amino acid sequence: CASSDPGGGNQPQHF.

The J gene is TRBJ2-7, the V gene TRBV19, with D possibly matching TRBD1 (6 bases). Germline loops: CDR1 LNHDA, CDR2 SQIVND (reference sequence). Trimming pared 4 bases from V and 8 bases from J, leaving 18 bases between. The CDR3 is 14 amino acids. The CDR3 DNA is TGTGCCAGTAGTACAGACAGGTCCTCAAGCCAGCAGTACTTC. Its translation is CASSTDRSSSQQYF. Drawing the rest from reference TRBV19 and TRBJ2-7, the complete variable domain is DGGITQSPKYLFRKEGQNVTLSCEQNLNHDAMYWYRQDPGQGLRLIYYSQIVNDFQKGDIAEGYSVSREKKESFPLTVTSAQKNPTAFYLCASSTDRSSSQQYFGPGTRLTVT.

The table lists this clone with a count of one. CDR3 sequence: CASSIGLAGELFF. The CDR3, as DNA: TGTGCCAGTAGTATAGGTCTGGCCGGGGAGCTGTTTTTT. The chain joins TRBV19 to TRBJ2-2, with D unclear. CDR3 size: 13 residues. V lost 1 base to trimming and J lost 6 bases, with 6 bases between them. Looked up from germline, CDR1 is LNHDA and CDR2 is SQIVND (reference sequence).

The chain carries TRBV6-5 and TRBJ2-7; 8 bases are shared with TRBD1. V lost 0 bases to trimming and J lost 7 bases; unmatched junction nucleotides: 8. The CDR3 sequence is 15 residues long. CDR1 is MNHEY, CDR2 SVGAGI, per germline. CDR3 loop: CASSYSAGGANEQYF. CDR3 in DNA: TGTGCCAGCAGTTACTCGGCAGGGGGCGCGAATGAGCAGTACTTC.

This clone has a handful of counts. The chain links TRBV19 to TRBJ1-4; D is unclear. This CDR3 spans 18 amino acids. Deletions cut 3 bases from V and 0 bases from J, with 17 bases between. The germline V gene encodes CDR1 LNHDA and CDR2 SQIVND (reference sequence). The chain's CDR3 is CASSIGGGTYATNEKLFF. In nucleotides, the CDR3 is TGTGCCAGTAGTATTGGCGGTGGAACCTACGCAACTAATGAAAAACTGTTTTTT.

This sequence joins TRBV5-1 and TRBJ1-5; the D gene is possibly TRBD1 (6 bases). The germline V gene has CDR1 SGHRS and CDR2 YFSETQ. CDR3 size: 17 residues. Deletions cut 4 bases from V and 1 base from J, with 18 bases between. The CDR3 region is CASSHTGTRMSNQPQHF. The CDR3 coding sequence is TGCGCCAGCAGCCACACAGGGACGAGGATGAGCAATCAGCCCCAGCATTTT.

The chain has TRBV14 and TRBJ1-1; no definite D call. The CDR3 has 15 residues. CDR1 and CDR2 from the germline V gene are SGHDN and FVKESK. Trimming removed 4 bases from V and 1 base from J, with 13 bases in between. CDR3 loop: CASSLMRVSNTEAFF. The CDR3 coding sequence is TGTGCCAGCAGCCTTATGAGGGTTTCGAACACTGAAGCTTTCTTT.

CDR3: CASSRPSGEETQYF. The CDR3 bases are TGCGCCAGCAGCCGCCCTAGCGGTGAAGAGACCCAGTACTTC. The chain couples TRBV5-1 to TRBJ2-5; 7 positions match TRBD2. The CDR3 length is 14 residues. The germline gives CDR1 SGHRS, CDR2 YFSETQ. Trimming cost V 4 bases and J 3 bases; bases outside gene matches: 6.

This clone was recorded once. In nucleotides, the CDR3 is TGTGCCAGCATCCCTACAGGGGGCGTCAATCAGCCCCAGCATTTT. It yields the protein CASIPTGGVNQPQHF. J is TRBJ1-5 and V is TRBV6-6; 9 positions agree with TRBD1. V trimming: 7 bases; J trimming: 3 bases; junction bases outside the gene matches: 7. CDR1 and CDR2 (germline): MNHNY, SVGAGI (reference sequence). This CDR3 spans 15 amino acids.

This rearrangement joins TRBV6-1 to TRBJ2-3; 7 nucleotides agree with TRBD1. The CDR3 loop spans 17 amino acids. V lost 4 bases to trimming and J lost 3 bases; unmatched junction nucleotides: 13. Germline loops: CDR1 MNHNS, CDR2 SASEGT. As DNA, the CDR3 is TGTGCCAGCAGTGCATACCCAGGGGGTTTGATGACAGATACGCAGTATTTT. Its translation is CASSAYPGGLMTDTQYF.